Shown below are 20 T cell receptor beta chains from a single sample sequenced in a study of blood T cell repertoires in COVID-19 (dated by TCRdb to the early 2020s). The library came from the immunoSEQ multiplex PCR assay. TCRdb mirrors the immuneACCESS table, restricted to in-frame sequences. Some clones are absent from its copies; in checked studies, under half trace to an unresolved V gene, and the reason for the others is unknown. Here the sample has 50,000 to 75,000 clones; around 77% occur a single time. The ten most abundant clones make up less than 25% of the sample. Sequenced material: peripheral blood. These receptors were collected from a man aged 80 or over with active or convalescent COVID-19.

The chain links TRBV7-2 to TRBJ2-5; D possibly corresponds to TRBD1 (6 bases). The V gene lost 5 bases and the J gene lost 5 bases, with 18 bases spanning the gap. The CDR3 covers 15 residues. The germline gives CDR1 SGHTA, CDR2 FQGNSA. The chain's CDR3 is CASSRGWGPGETQYF. The CDR3 region has the DNA TGTGCCAGCAGCAGAGGGTGGGGGCCCGGGGAGACCCAGTACTTC.

The CDR3 reads CASSNTGGGSGNTIYF. The CDR3 region has the DNA TGCGCCAGCAGCAACACAGGGGGCGGCTCTGGAAACACCATATATTTT. The chain recombines TRBV5-1 with TRBJ1-3; 9 nucleotides match TRBD1. Germline values: CDR1 SGHRS, CDR2 YFSETQ. The V and J ends lost 4 bases and 0 bases, in that order; junction bases with no gene match: 5. This CDR3 has 16 residues.

The V call is TRBV5-4, the J call TRBJ1-4; 7 nucleotides line up with TRBD1. Trimming cost V 3 bases and J 2 bases; bases outside gene matches: 10. The CDR3 runs 17 residues. Germline V gives CDR1 SGHNT, CDR2 YYREEE (reference sequence). Here the CDR3 DNA reads TGTGCCAGCAGCTCCGGGACAGTGAGGGGGACTAATGAAAAACTGTTTTTT. Translated, it gives CASSSGTVRGTNEKLFF.

The V call is TRBV4-1, the J call TRBJ2-3, with 7 bases lining up with TRBD2. Germline CDR1 reads MGHRA; CDR2 reads YSYEKL. The CDR3 contains 16 residues. V dropped 4 bases and J dropped 4; count of bases not matched to a gene: 11. The CDR3 bases are TGCGCCAGCAGCCCCCGGGGTAGCGGGCCTTCAGATACGCAGTATTTT. Translating gives CASSPRGSGPSDTQYF.

The CDR3 sequence: CASSLWGLGSDTQYF. The CDR3 DNA reads TGTGCCAGCAGCTTATGGGGACTAGGGTCAGATACGCAGTATTTT. V and J are TRBV7-2 and TRBJ2-3; 8 nucleotides line up with TRBD2. The junction had 5 bases not matched to a gene; V was cut back by 2 bases and J by 4 bases. Germline V gene lookup returns CDR1 SGHTA and CDR2 FQGNSA. The CDR3 runs 15 residues.

The V gene is TRBV9, the J gene TRBJ2-5; TRBD2 agrees at 7 bases. The germline gives CDR1 SGDLS, CDR2 YYNGEE. V trimming: 4 bases; J trimming: 0 bases; junction bases outside the gene matches: 9. The CDR3 runs to 16 residues. The CDR3 region has the DNA TGTGCCAGCAGCCTGACCGGGACTAACAACCAAGAGACCCAGTACTTC. Its translation: CASSLTGTNNQETQYF.

The V call is TRBV10-2, the J call TRBJ1-2; D is uncertain. The V end lost 6 bases, the J end lost 0 bases, and 14 bases lay between the germline ends. CDR3 size: 15 residues. Per germline, CDR1 WSHSY and CDR2 SAAADI. CDR3 loop: CASSAKRAANYGYTF. CDR3 DNA: TGCGCCAGCAGCGCTAAGCGGGCAGCTAACTATGGCTACACCTTC.

The V call is TRBV5-6, the J call TRBJ1-1; 7 nucleotides align to TRBD1. Trimming cost V 3 bases and J 6 bases; bases outside gene matches: 11. Germline V gives CDR1 SGHDT, CDR2 YYEEEE. The CDR3 runs 15 residues. In nucleotides, the CDR3 is TGTGCCAGCAGCTCCAGGGGGTTAGGGTCTCCTGAAGCTTTCTTT. Translating it yields CASSSRGLGSPEAFF.

The rearrangement joins TRBV18 to TRBJ2-7; tentatively, D is TRBD2 (6 bases). This CDR3 contains 13 residues. V lost 8 bases, J lost 5 bases, and 16 bases lay in between. Germline values: CDR1 KGHSH, CDR2 LQKENI. This chain's CDR3 is CASTLGGVHEQYF. The CDR3 DNA reads as TGTGCCAGCACCTTGGGGGGTGTCCACGAGCAGTACTTC. Full variable domain (missing parts from reference TRBV18 and TRBJ2-7): NAGVMQNPRHLVRRRGQEARLRCSPMKGHSHVYWYRQLPEEGLKFMVYLQKENIIDESGMPKERFSAEFPKEGPSILRIQQVVRGDSAAYFCASTLGGVHEQYFGPGTRLTVT.

A few counts support this clone. Other DNA sequences within the sample encode an identical CDR3. The CDR3 coding sequence is TGTGCCAGCACCGGAGGGAATGAAAAACTGTTTTTT. Translation: CASTGGNEKLFF. The genes are TRBV28 and TRBJ1-4; D is ambiguous. The germline V gene has CDR1 MDHEN and CDR2 SYDVKM. This CDR3 contains 12 residues. The V end lost 7 bases, the J end lost 5 bases, and 8 bases lay between the germline ends.

This rearrangement joins TRBV27 to TRBJ2-7; 7 bases line up with TRBD1. Germline V CDR1 and CDR2: MNHEY, SMNVEV (reference sequence). The CDR3 has 14 amino acids. The J segment lost 0 bases and the V segment lost 5 bases, leaving 4 bases of the junction unmatched. CDR3 nucleotides: TGTGCCAGCAGTACAGGGGCTAGCTCCTACGAGCAGTACTTC. Residues: CASSTGASSYEQYF.

This chain joins TRBV5-1 and TRBJ1-6; TRBD1 matches 9 bases. After removal of 0 bases from V and 7 bases from J, the junction contained 5 bases not matched to a gene. Germline V gives CDR1 SGHRS, CDR2 YFSETQ. CDR3 size: 16 residues. The CDR3 coding sequence is TGCGCCAGCAGCTTGGTGAGGACAGGGGACAATTCACCCCTCCACTTT. This sequence encodes CASSLVRTGDNSPLHF.

This clone was detected only once. The chain carries TRBV29-1 and TRBJ2-3, with D possibly being TRBD1 (6 bases). The V gene lost 6 bases and the J gene lost 0 bases, with 13 bases spanning the gap. Germline values: CDR1 SQVTM, CDR2 ANQGSEA. The CDR3 consists of 14 residues. The CDR3 DNA reads as TGCAGCGTCCTAAAAGGACAGAGCACAGATACGCAGTATTTT. Its translation: CSVLKGQSTDTQYF.

The CDR3 sequence is CASSQSGNQETQYF. For the CDR3, the DNA is TGTGCCAGCAGCCAAAGCGGCAACCAAGAGACCCAGTACTTC. This chain joins TRBV3-1 (or the pseudogene TRBV3-2) and TRBJ2-5; D is possibly TRBD2 (5 bases). Germline V CDR1 and CDR2: LGHDT, YNNKEL (reference sequence). The V end lost 2 bases, the J end lost 0 bases, and 7 bases lay between the germline ends. The CDR3 length is 14 residues.

The chain joins TRBV5-5 to TRBJ1-1, with 9 bases aligning to TRBD1. Trimming at V came to 0 bases and at J to 3 bases, leaving 0 bases not matched to a gene. This CDR3 has 14 amino acids. Germline CDR1 is SGHKS and CDR2 is YYEKEE (reference sequence). The CDR3 sequence is CASSLGDRDTEAFF. The DNA of the CDR3 is TGTGCCAGCAGCTTGGGGGACAGGGACACTGAAGCTTTCTTT. The full variable domain, with the rest looked up from reference TRBV5-5 and TRBJ1-1, is DAGVTQSPTHLIKTRGQQVTLRCSPISGHKSVSWYQQVLGQGPQFIFQYYEKEERGRGNFPDRFSARQFPNYSSELNVNALLLGDSALYLCASSLGDRDTEAFFGQGTRLTVV.

The chain uses TRBV18 and TRBJ2-7; 9 bases agree with TRBD2. This CDR3 contains 14 residues. CDR1 and CDR2 from the germline V gene are KGHSH and LQKENI. Trimming took 5 bases from V and 4 from J; bases not matched to a gene: 6. The CDR3 loop is CASSNSGSPYEQYF. In DNA, the CDR3 is TGTGCCAGCTCAAATAGCGGGAGTCCTTACGAGCAGTACTTC.

The chain carries TRBV5-1 and TRBJ2-6; D unclear. The CDR3 runs to 16 residues. Between the trimmed V and J ends, which lost 1 base and 1 base, there was a span of 9 bases. Looked up from germline, CDR1 is SGHRS and CDR2 is YFSETQ. Here the CDR3 DNA reads TGCGCCAGCAGCTTGTATCCGGAGTCTGGGGCCAACGTCCTGACTTTC. Translating gives CASSLYPESGANVLTF.

The V and J genes are TRBV12-5 and TRBJ1-1; D is unresolved. V was pared by 5 bases and J by 2 bases, with 6 bases between. The CDR3 consists of 12 residues. Per the germline V gene, CDR1 is LGHNT and CDR2 is FRNRAP. CDR3 nucleotide sequence: TGTGCTAGTGGTACTGATAACACTGAAGCTTTCTTT. The encoded protein is CASGTDNTEAFF.

CDR3 sequence: CASSSGVVGGTEAFF. As DNA, the CDR3 is TGTGCCAGCAGCTCGGGGGTGGTAGGAGGGACTGAAGCTTTCTTT. This rearrangement joins TRBV5-6 to TRBJ1-1, with TRBD1 as a possible D gene (5 bases). The germline V gene encodes CDR1 SGHDT and CDR2 YYEEEE. The CDR3 covers 15 residues. With 3 bases removed from V and 5 bases from J, the gap between germline ends came to 17 bases. The full variable domain, in which reference TRBV5-6 and TRBJ1-1 provide the parts outside the CDR3, is DAGVTQSPTHLIKTRGQQVTLRCSPKSGHDTVSWYQQALGQGPQFIFQYYEEEERQRGNFPDRFSGHQFPNYSSELNVNALLLGDSALYLCASSSGVVGGTEAFFGQGTRLTVV.

V is TRBV11-2 and J is TRBJ2-3; 13 bases line up with TRBD2. The V and J ends lost 6 bases and 2 bases, in that order; junction bases with no gene match: 11. CDR3 size: 18 residues. Germline V CDR1 and CDR2: SGHAT, FQNNGV. CDR3 in DNA: TGTGCCAGCAGACTCAGGACTAGCGGGAGAGAGTTCACAGATACGCAGTATTTT. Its translation: CASRLRTSGREFTDTQYF.